These T cell receptor beta chains were read from a single sample in a study of spatial heterogeneity in lung cancer. TCRdb reprocessed the 5' RACE reads with MiXCR, giving one entry per CDR3 protein. Of 3,000 or so distinct CDR3 sequences in the sample, about a tenth were seen once. This specimen was lung tumor tissue, taken at surgery. These receptors all come from a male donor with early-stage non-small cell lung cancer. The CDR3 runs from the conserved cysteine through the conserved F or W. A D gene is named only where the DNA matches it firmly. Part of the rows lack a size; the others show once, few, many or a class for expanded clones.

J	length	D	size	V	DNA	CDR3
TRBJ2-2	18	.	medium-sized	TRBV7-2	TGTGCCAGCAGCCATACACTTCTGGCGACAAGGAACACCGGGGAGCTGTTTTTT	CASSHTLLATRNTGELFF
TRBJ1-6	12	TRBD1	medium-sized	TRBV29-1	TGCAGCGTTGAACAGGGGGGTGGATCCCTCCACTTT	CSVEQGGGSLHF
TRBJ2-3	16	TRBD1	.	TRBV28	TGTGCCAGCAGCCCATCGGGACAGGGGGCATGGGATACGCAGTATTTT	CASSPSGQGAWDTQYF
TRBJ2-5	12	.	medium-sized	TRBV6-5	TGTGCCAGCAGTTATCCCCAGGGGACCCAGTACTTC	CASSYPQGTQYF
TRBJ2-1	14	.	medium-sized	TRBV2	TGTGCCAGCAGTGGCTACAACGTCTACAATGAGCAGTTCTTC	CASSGYNVYNEQFF
TRBJ2-3	15	TRBD1	medium-sized	TRBV24-1	TGTGCCACCAGTGACCCAGGGACAGGGGGAGATACGCAGTATTTT	CATSDPGTGGDTQYF
TRBJ2-6	16	.	medium-sized	TRBV7-3	TGTGCCAGCAGCTTAGAGAGCACAGTTGGGGCCAACGTCCTGACTTTC	CASSLESTVGANVLTF
TRBJ2-1	17	TRBD1	large	TRBV4-1	TGCGCCAGCAGCCAAGATGTGTCGGGACAGGGTATTAATGAGCAGTTCTTC	CASSQDVSGQGINEQFF
TRBJ2-6	15	.	many	TRBV28	TGTGCCAGCAATAAACCTCAGGCTGGGGCCAACGTCCTGACTTTC	CASNKPQAGANVLTF
TRBJ2-5	12	.	medium-sized	TRBV28	TGTGCCAGCAGTTTGACTCAAGAGACCCAGTACTTC	CASSLTQETQYF
TRBJ1-5	14	.	medium-sized	TRBV20-1	TGCAGTGCTAGATCTCCTAGGGGGGAACAGCCCCAGCATTTT	CSARSPRGEQPQHF
TRBJ1-1	16	.	many	TRBV28	TGTGCCAGCGCCGTCTTGGGGCAGGGACTTAACACTGAAGCTTTCTTT	CASAVLGQGLNTEAFF
TRBJ2-3	14	TRBD2	.	TRBV20-1	TGCAGTGCTAGAAAGTTACTAGCGGGGGATACGCAGTATTTT	CSARKLLAGDTQYF
TRBJ1-2	15	TRBD1	.	TRBV11-2	TGTGCCAGCAGCTTAGATACGGGGACAGCCTATGGCTACACCTTC	CASSLDTGTAYGYTF
TRBJ2-4	14	TRBD1	many	TRBV7-2	TGTGCCAGCAGCTTAGGGGACAGGTTGGGGAAGGAGTACTTC	CASSLGDRLGKEYF
TRBJ2-7	15	TRBD1	medium-sized	TRBV2	TGTGCCAGCAGTCGTTGGGGACAGGGAGGTTCCGAGCAGTACTTC	CASSRWGQGGSEQYF
TRBJ1-1	13	.	medium-sized	TRBV27	TGTGCCAGCAGTTTACGGGGCTCCACTGAAGCTTTCTTT	CASSLRGSTEAFF
TRBJ2-2	16	.	medium-sized	TRBV7-9	TGTGCCAGCAGCCGGCAATCCCCCCGAGACACCGGGGAGCTGTTTTTT	CASSRQSPRDTGELFF
TRBJ1-1	13	.	medium-sized	TRBV5-1	TGCGCCAGCAGCTCGAATCTGGGCACTGAAGCTTTCTTT	CASSSNLGTEAFF
TRBJ2-7	14	TRBD2	medium-sized	TRBV20-1	TGCAGTGCCCGTCAAACGGGGGGACCCTACGAGCAGTACTTC	CSARQTGGPYEQYF
TRBJ2-3	16	TRBD1	medium-sized	TRBV28	TGTGCCAGCAGCTACTCCGGGACAGGGGTGATAAATACGCAGTATTTT	CASSYSGTGVINTQYF
TRBJ1-4	15	.	large	TRBV2	TGTGCCAGCAGTGAAATCCAGGCCACTAATGAAAAACTGTTTTTT	CASSEIQATNEKLFF
TRBJ1-5	15	.	large	TRBV7-2	TGTGCCAGCAGCCCGCTGATGGGTTCGGGGCAGCCCCAGCATTTT	CASSPLMGSGQPQHF
TRBJ2-7	12	.	medium-sized	TRBV7-2	TGTGCCAGCAGCTTATTTGGCTACGAGCAGTACTTC	CASSLFGYEQYF
TRBJ2-7	13	TRBD1	medium-sized	TRBV28	TGTGCCAGCCGAGGGACAGACCCCTACGAGCAGTACTTC	CASRGTDPYEQYF
TRBJ2-3	15	.	medium-sized	TRBV6-2/TRBV6-3	TGTGCCTCCCGTTCACTGGGAGCTGTGCAGGATACGCAGTATTTT	CASRSLGAVQDTQYF
TRBJ2-1	19	TRBD2	medium-sized	TRBV12-3/TRBV12-4	TGTGCCAGCAGTCTAGAGACAGCGGGGGGGCCTATTTCCTACAATGAGCAGTTCTTC	CASSLETAGGPISYNEQFF
TRBJ2-5	13	.	.	TRBV28	TGTGCCAGCAGTCCAAGAAGGAGGGAGACCCAGTACTTC	CASSPRRRETQYF
TRBJ2-7	13	TRBD1	medium-sized	TRBV27	TGTGCCAGCAGTTTGACAGGGCTGTACGAGCAGTACTTC	CASSLTGLYEQYF
TRBJ1-1	14	.	medium-sized	TRBV27	TGTGCCAGCACCCTGGACAGATTGAACACTGAAGCTTTCTTT	CASTLDRLNTEAFF
TRBJ1-1	15	.	medium-sized	TRBV10-3	TGTGCCATCAGTGAGTCGCAGGATCTGAACACTGAAGCTTTCTTT	CAISESQDLNTEAFF
TRBJ2-4	12	TRBD2	medium-sized	TRBV12-3/TRBV12-4	TGTGCCAGCAGTTCCGGGAGGGCTGTTCAGTACTTC	CASSSGRAVQYF
TRBJ2-1	16	TRBD2	medium-sized	TRBV20-1	TGCAGTGCCCTGCGTTCGGGAGCGGGAGGATACAATGAGCAGTTCTTC	CSALRSGAGGYNEQFF
TRBJ1-2	15	.	medium-sized	TRBV29-1	TGCAGCGTTCAGGGTACTCTGCAGACAAACTATGGCTACACCTTC	CSVQGTLQTNYGYTF
TRBJ1-2	14	TRBD1	medium-sized	TRBV28	TGTGCCAGCAGTTTTCGGGACAGACACTATGGCTACACCTTC	CASSFRDRHYGYTF
TRBJ2-7	14	.	many	TRBV28	TGTGCCAGCAGACCAGGACTTGGGGGCGGCGAGCAGTACTTC	CASRPGLGGGEQYF
TRBJ2-7	16	.	medium-sized	TRBV28	TGTGCCAGCAGTTTACCCGGTAGCCCGGTCTCCTACGAGCAGTACTTC	CASSLPGSPVSYEQYF
TRBJ2-1	13	.	medium-sized	TRBV6-5	TGTGCCAGCAGTCTGGGTGCCTACAATGAGCAGTTCTTC	CASSLGAYNEQFF
TRBJ2-1	16	.	medium-sized	TRBV23-1	TGCGCCAGCAGTCGCCGCGGGACTCTCTTCGGCAATGAGCAGTTCTTC	CASSRRGTLFGNEQFF
TRBJ2-7	14	.	medium-sized	TRBV5-1	TGCGCCAGCAGCTTAAGGTCATCCTCCTACGAGCAGTACTTC	CASSLRSSSYEQYF
TRBJ1-1	14	.	medium-sized	TRBV4-3	TGCGCCAGCAGCCATTTTATCAGGGGCACTGAAGCTTTCTTT	CASSHFIRGTEAFF
TRBJ1-1	12	.	medium-sized	TRBV20-1	TGCAGTGCTAGAGGTGGGAACACTGAAGCTTTCTTT	CSARGGNTEAFF
TRBJ2-3	14	.	many	TRBV20-1	TGCAGTGCTAGAGATAATCGGCTCACAGATACGCAGTATTTT	CSARDNRLTDTQYF